The clone carrying this TCR beta chain was seen only once. The data derive from a study of blood T cell repertoires in COVID-19. Study in general: PBMCs, B-cell-depleted T cells, or T cells were the source of the cDNA or gDNA that made up the material.

Under the authors' procedure: How many nucleated cells were present was estimated from reference gene primer amplification. TCRdb's table, derived via immunoSEQ multiplex PCR, lists solely in-frame clones and lacks some. That table gives V, J and clone size, and the DNA gave D and trimming. The sample contains 39,000 or so clones, roughly nine tenths of which appear only once. The CDR3 runs 15 residues. Germline CDR1 SGHRS, CDR2 YFSETQ. V was shortened by 7 bases and J by 8 bases, with 19 bases between the two germline ends. V gene TRBV5-1 combines with J gene TRBJ1-6, with a tentative D call TRBD1 (6 bases). This TCR was recovered from a man aged 50 to 59 with active COVID-19. The source material was peripheral blood. The CDR3 region is CASRRSGGADSPLHF. CDR3 coding DNA: TGCGCCAGCCGCCGCTCGGGGGGCGCGGATTCACCCCTCCACTTT.